This TCR beta chain was identified during a study of blood T cell repertoires in COVID-19. Study-level information: Acute-phase and convalescent COVID-19 samples originated in the United States, Italy and Spain. T cells, B-cell-depleted T cells, or PBMCs supplied cDNA or gDNA.

Original methodology: Cell counts per sample came from amplifying reference gene primers. The assay was immunoSEQ multiplex PCR, and TCRdb's table has in-frame clones only and misses some. The V and J calls and clone size were taken over from that table, and D and trimming were inferred from the DNA. The data show about 110,000 clones, with about 79% seen just once and 7% to 9% held by the top ten. Germline V gene data show CDR1 as DFQATT and CDR2 as SNEGSKA (reference sequence). V lost 3 bases and J lost 4; bases outside the gene matches: 12. The CDR3 loop spans 16 amino acids. This clonotype was sampled from a woman aged 80 or over with active or convalescent COVID-19. The chain couples TRBV20-1 to TRBJ2-5; 9 bases align to TRBD2. The sample taken for sequencing was peripheral blood. Written as DNA, the CDR3 is TGCAGTGCTAGTGGGGAGCTAGCGGGATTTGGAGAGACCCAGTACTTC. It yields the protein CSASGELAGFGETQYF.